Below are 22 T cell receptor beta chains sequenced from a single sample in a study of CD8 T cells in Susac syndrome. With random hexamers, roughly 0.45 to 1 ug RNA was reverse transcribed. TCRdb called the immunoSEQ multiplex PCR reads again in MiXCR, with one record for every CDR3 protein. The sample has about 250,000 distinct CDR3 sequences, about 94% seen once. The sequenced sample consisted of CD4+ T cells from PBMCs. The receptors come from a human donor with multiple sclerosis.

As regards this clonotype: A junction boundary mismatches the germline segment, possibly from a read error. The chain employs TRBV5-1 and TRBJ2-3, with D possibly matching TRBD2 (6 bases). CDR3 length equals 12 residues. Germline V gene data show CDR1 as SGHRS and CDR2 as YFSETQ. DNA of the CDR3: TGTGCCAGCAGTTTAGGAGGGGATACGCAGTATTTT. Translation gives CASSLGGDTQYF.

This chain links TRBV14 with TRBJ2-5, with D possibly matching TRBD2 (6 bases). Germline CDR1 and CDR2: SGHDN and FVKESK. The CDR3 is 15 residues long. V lost 5 bases and J 1 base, leaving 14 bases between the germline ends. In nucleotides, the CDR3 is TGTGCCAGCAGCAAAAGGGCGGGGATCCAAGAGACCCAGTACTTC. Protein product: CASSKRAGIQETQYF.

The V and J genes are TRBV3-1 and TRBJ2-3; D gene uncertain. From germline, CDR1 is LGHDT and CDR2 YNNKEL (reference sequence). This CDR3 region has 12 residues. V was clipped by 0 bases and J by 6 bases, with 4 bases between them. CDR3 nucleotides: TGTGCCAGCAGCCAAGATTGGGATACGCAGTATTTT. Residues: CASSQDWDTQYF.

J is TRBJ2-1 and V is TRBV20-1; 8 nucleotides match TRBD2. Germline CDR1 and CDR2: DFQATT and SNEGSKA (reference sequence). V lost 1 base, J lost 5 bases, and 7 bases stayed unmatched. CDR3 length equals 15 residues. The CDR3 loop reads CSARGPGGVNNEQFF. In DNA, the CDR3 is TGCAGTGCTAGAGGCCCGGGAGGGGTCAACAATGAGCAGTTCTTC.

The chain recombines TRBV5-1 with TRBJ2-3; D perhaps matches TRBD1 (6 bases). Germline V gene sequence: CDR1 SGHRS, CDR2 YFSETQ. The V gene lost 0 bases and the J gene lost 5 bases, with 13 bases spanning the gap. This CDR3 contains 15 residues. For the CDR3, the DNA is TGCGCCAGCAGCTTGGAAGGCAGGGGTGGAGATACGCAGTATTTT. This translates into CASSLEGRGGDTQYF.

DNA for the CDR3: TGTGCCAGTAGTATCTCGTCCGGGGGTTACAATGAGCAGTTCTTC. This sequence encodes CASSISSGGYNEQFF. The chain has TRBV19 and TRBJ2-1; a weak D match, TRBD2 (6 bases). The germline V gene has CDR1 LNHDA and CDR2 SQIVND (reference sequence). V lost 3 bases to trimming and J lost 4 bases, with 13 bases between them. There are 15 residues in the CDR3.

The chain links TRBV5-1 to TRBJ2-7; D is tentatively TRBD1 or TRBD2 (5 bases each). Germline-derived CDR1 and CDR2 are SGHRS and YFSETQ. CDR3 length equals 15 residues. The germline V and J ends were trimmed by 4 bases and 7 bases, with 21 bases remaining between them. The CDR3 protein is CASSLQNTRGGEQYF. The CDR3, as DNA: TGCGCCAGCAGCCTGCAGAACACACGGGGCGGGGAGCAGTACTTC.

In DNA form, the CDR3 reads TGTGCCAGCAGTTTACGACGGCGGCAAGAGACCCAGTACTTC. This encodes CASSLRRRQETQYF. The chain combines TRBV12-3 or TRBV12-4 with TRBJ2-5; unclear D gene. The ends were cut back, 2 bases at V and 2 bases at J, with 9 bases in the middle. This CDR3 comprises 14 residues.

This clonotype was picked up a small number of times. This chain links TRBV5-1 with TRBJ1-2, with TRBD1 identical over 9 bases. This CDR3 has 14 amino acids. Per germline, CDR1 SGHRS and CDR2 YFSETQ. The V segment lost 4 bases and the J segment 2 bases; nucleotides outside the gene matches: 3. The CDR3 reads CASSQGQGNYGYTF. Written as DNA, the CDR3 is TGCGCCAGCAGCCAGGGACAGGGAAACTATGGCTACACCTTC.

This sequence joins TRBV9 and TRBJ1-1; unclear D gene. Germline loops: CDR1 SGDLS, CDR2 YYNGEE. CDR3 length equals 15 residues. The V end lost 0 bases, the J end lost 1 base, and 10 bases lay between the germline ends. In DNA, the CDR3 is TGTGCCAGCAGCGTAGCCATGACCGGGAACACTGAAGCTTTCTTT. Protein sequence: CASSVAMTGNTEAFF.

This clonotype was recorded a few times. The J gene is TRBJ2-3, the V gene TRBV11-2; 8 bases line up with TRBD1. The CDR3 length is 15 residues. Per the germline V gene, CDR1 is SGHAT and CDR2 is FQNNGV. Losses at the gene ends were 5 bases for V and 2 bases for J; bases not matched to a gene: 6. The CDR3 DNA is TGTGCCAGCAGCCCCCTGGACAGGGTCACAGATACGCAGTATTTT. Residues: CASSPLDRVTDTQYF.

The rearrangement uses TRBV19 and TRBJ1-1, with D possibly TRBD1 on 6 matching bases. The germline V and J ends were trimmed by 7 bases and 4 bases, with 13 bases remaining between them. Germline CDR1 and CDR2: LNHDA and SQIVND (reference sequence). This CDR3 is 13 amino acids long. The CDR3 region has the DNA TGTGCCAGTAAATTGGACAGCCTCACTGAAGCTTTCTTT. Its protein product is CASKLDSLTEAFF.

This chain uses TRBV12-3 or TRBV12-4 with TRBJ1-1; D perhaps matches TRBD1 (5 bases). This CDR3 is 12 amino acids long. Trimming took off 5 bases at V and 11 bases at J, with 15 bases between the two ends. The CDR3 is CASSMGPPVAFF. The CDR3 nucleotides read TGTGCCAGCAGTATGGGACCGCCGGTTGCTTTCTTT.

The chain combines TRBV10-3 with TRBJ2-4; D gene ambiguous. The V end lost 10 bases, the J end lost 0 bases, and 16 bases lay between the germline ends. Germline CDR1 and CDR2: ENHRY and SYGVKD. The CDR3 spans 15 residues. CDR3 nucleotide sequence: TGTGCCACCCAAAAGTCCTGGTCAGCCAAAAACATTCAGTACTTC. Amino acid sequence: CATQKSWSAKNIQYF.

The chain combines TRBV14 with TRBJ2-1, with 11 bases lining up with TRBD2. The CDR3 contains 15 residues. With V trimmed by 5 bases and J by 9 bases, 9 bases remained unmatched. Germline V gene data show CDR1 as SGHDN and CDR2 as FVKESK. The CDR3 nucleotides are TGTGCCAGCAGCGCTTCACTAGCGGGAGCATCTGAGCAGTTCTTC. The encoded protein is CASSASLAGASEQFF.

V and J are TRBV29-1 and TRBJ2-5; D gene unclear. This CDR3 has 11 residues. CDR1 and CDR2 from the germline V gene are SQVTM and ANQGSEA. Deletions cut 4 bases from V and 2 bases from J, with 5 bases between. Written as DNA, the CDR3 is TGCAGCGTTGGAGTACAAGAGACCCAGTACTTC. Translation gives CSVGVQETQYF. Full variable domain (missing parts from reference TRBV29-1 and TRBJ2-5): SAVISQKPSRDICQRGTSLTIQCQVDSQVTMMFWYRQQPGQSLTLIATANQGSEATYESGFVIDKFPISRPNLTFSTLTVSNMSPEDSSIYLCSVGVQETQYFGPGTRLLVL.

The J gene is TRBJ2-3, the V gene TRBV28; 8 bases map to TRBD1. The CDR3 is 15 amino acids. Germline V lookup: CDR1 MDHEN, CDR2 SYDVKM. With 6 bases clipped from V and 4 bases from J, the junction kept 9 bases outside the gene matches. The CDR3 region has the DNA TGTGCCAGCAGCCAACCGGGGACAGGAGCAGATACGCAGTATTTT. It translates to CASSQPGTGADTQYF.

The genes are TRBV7-2 and TRBJ1-1; D is unclear. The germline gives CDR1 SGHTA, CDR2 FQGNSA. This CDR3 has 13 residues. V lost 0 bases, J lost 4 bases, and 6 bases lay in between. Written as DNA, the CDR3 is TGTGCCAGCAGCTTAGCCACAGCCACTGAAGCTTTCTTT. Translation gives CASSLATATEAFF.

A few counts support this clonotype. The chain combines TRBV13 with TRBJ2-1, with 13 positions matching TRBD2. CDR3 length: 15 residues. V shed 8 bases, J shed 8 bases, and the junction held 9 bases outside the gene matches. Germline CDR1 is PRHDT and CDR2 is FYEKMQ (reference sequence). The CDR3 here is CASGLAGALGHEQFF. CDR3 nucleotide sequence: TGTGCCAGCGGACTAGCGGGGGCCCTCGGTCATGAGCAGTTCTTC.

The J gene is TRBJ2-5, the V gene TRBV12-3 or TRBV12-4; D remains ambiguous. V was pared by 6 bases and J by 1 base, with 9 bases between. The CDR3 sequence is 13 residues long. This CDR3 reads CASRDAPQETQYF. CDR3 bases: TGTGCCAGCAGAGACGCCCCCCAAGAGACCCAGTACTTC.

The chain links TRBV3-1 to TRBJ1-5; possible D gene TRBD1, 5 bases. There are 16 residues in the CDR3. V was cut by 1 base and J by 0 bases, with 10 bases left in between. Per the germline V gene, CDR1 is LGHDT and CDR2 is YNNKEL (reference sequence). The CDR3 sequence: CASSQGGRVSNQPQHF. DNA for the CDR3: TGTGCCAGCAGCCAAGGGGGACGGGTTAGCAATCAGCCCCAGCATTTT.

The CDR3 loop is CASSYPSGRPNQETQYF. CDR3 bases: TGTGCCAGCAGTTACCCTAGCGGGAGGCCCAACCAAGAGACCCAGTACTTC. The chain couples TRBV6-2 or TRBV6-3 to TRBJ2-5, with TRBD2 identical over 11 bases. V was clipped by 2 bases and J by 0 bases; unmatched bases: 5. CDR1 and CDR2 from the germline V gene are MNHEY and SVGEGT. CDR3 length: 17 residues.